This T cell receptor beta chain was retrieved from a study of blood T cell repertoires in COVID-19. Study at large: The cDNA or gDNA used as material had been derived from T cells, B-cell-depleted T cells, or PBMCs.

Germline V gene data show CDR1 as SGHRS and CDR2 as YFSETQ. Trimming cost V 0 bases and J 7 bases, with 16 bases left between them. CDR3 length: 15 residues. Original analysis: Amplifying reference gene primers gave estimates of nucleated cell counts. Libraries were prepared by immunoSEQ multiplex PCR; TCRdb keeps only in-frame clonotypes and omits some of them. V and J calls and clone size are given by that table; D and trimming were obtained from the DNA. The table lists 120,000 to 150,000 clones, around nine tenths of them singletons, with over 8.5% in the top ten. The receptor was derived from a woman between 50 and 59 years old with active or convalescent COVID-19. The sample consisted of peripheral blood. The chain links TRBV5-1 to TRBJ2-5; D is unresolved. CDR3 nucleotide sequence: TGCGCCAGCAGCTTGGCACCCGAGGTGCCGGTGACCCAGTACTTC. It translates to CASSLAPEVPVTQYF. The variable domain in full, with the rest retrieved from reference TRBV5-1 and TRBJ2-5, is KAGVTQTPRYLIKTRGQQVTLSCSPISGHRSVSWYQQTPGQGLQFLFEYFSETQRNKGNFPGRFSGRQFSNSRSEMNVSTLELGDSALYLCASSLAPEVPVTQYFGPGTRLLVL.